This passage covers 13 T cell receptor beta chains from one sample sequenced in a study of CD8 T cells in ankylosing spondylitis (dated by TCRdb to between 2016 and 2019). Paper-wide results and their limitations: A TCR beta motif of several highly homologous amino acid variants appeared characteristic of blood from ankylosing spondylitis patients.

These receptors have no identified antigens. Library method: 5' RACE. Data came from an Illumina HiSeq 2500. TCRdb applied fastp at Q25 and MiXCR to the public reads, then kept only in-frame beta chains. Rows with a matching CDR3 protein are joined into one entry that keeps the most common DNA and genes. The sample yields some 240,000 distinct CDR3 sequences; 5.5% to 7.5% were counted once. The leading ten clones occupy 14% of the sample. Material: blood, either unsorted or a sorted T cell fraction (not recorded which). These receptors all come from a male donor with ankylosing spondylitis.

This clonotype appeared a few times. As DNA, the CDR3 is TGCGCCAGCAGCCAAACACCGGTAGAACTGAACACTGAAGCTTTCTTT. Amino acid sequence: CASSQTPVELNTEAFF. The chain couples TRBV4-3 to TRBJ1-1; no clear D. The V gene's germline CDR1 is LGHNA and CDR2 YSLEER. Trimming took 2 bases from V and 0 from J, leaving 13 bases between them. The CDR3 totals 16 residues.

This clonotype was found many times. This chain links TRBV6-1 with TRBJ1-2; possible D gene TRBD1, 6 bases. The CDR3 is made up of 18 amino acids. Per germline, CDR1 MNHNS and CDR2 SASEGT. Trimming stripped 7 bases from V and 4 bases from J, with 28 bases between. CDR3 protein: CASKGGYRVPRSLYGYTF. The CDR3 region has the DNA TGTGCCAGCAAAGGGGGGTACAGGGTCCCCCGTTCTCTCTATGGCTACACCTTC.

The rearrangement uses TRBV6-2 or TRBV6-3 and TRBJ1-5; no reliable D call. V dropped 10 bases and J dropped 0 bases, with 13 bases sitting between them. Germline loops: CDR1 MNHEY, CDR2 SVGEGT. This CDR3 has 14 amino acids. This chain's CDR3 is CATFSTVSNQPQHF. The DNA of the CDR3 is TGTGCCACCTTCTCGACGGTTAGCAATCAGCCCCAGCATTTT.

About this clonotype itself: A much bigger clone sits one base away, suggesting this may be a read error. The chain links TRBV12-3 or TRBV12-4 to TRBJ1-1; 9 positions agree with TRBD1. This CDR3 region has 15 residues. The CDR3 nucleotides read TGTGCCAGCAGTTCGACAGGGGGGATGGACACTAAAGCTTTCTTT. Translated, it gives CASSSTGGMDTKAFF.

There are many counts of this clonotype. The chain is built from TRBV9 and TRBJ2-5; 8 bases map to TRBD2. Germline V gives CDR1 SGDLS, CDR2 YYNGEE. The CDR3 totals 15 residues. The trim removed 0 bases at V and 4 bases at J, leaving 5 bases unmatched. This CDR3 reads CASSVVAGGSETQYF. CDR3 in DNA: TGTGCCAGCAGCGTAGTTGCGGGAGGTTCAGAGACCCAGTACTTC.

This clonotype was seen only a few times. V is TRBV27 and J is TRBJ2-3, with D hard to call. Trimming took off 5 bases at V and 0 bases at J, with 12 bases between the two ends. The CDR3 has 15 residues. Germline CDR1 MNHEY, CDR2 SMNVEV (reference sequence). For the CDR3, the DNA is TGTGCCAGCAGTCGAACTCCCCCAAGCACAGATACGCAGTATTTT. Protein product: CASSRTPPSTDTQYF.

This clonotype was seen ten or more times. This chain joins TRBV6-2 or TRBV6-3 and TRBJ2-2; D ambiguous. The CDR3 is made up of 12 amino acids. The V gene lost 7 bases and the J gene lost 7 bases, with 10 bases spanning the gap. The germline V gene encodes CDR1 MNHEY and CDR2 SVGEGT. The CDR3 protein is CASTSGSGELFF. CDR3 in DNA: TGTGCCAGCACCTCCGGAAGCGGGGAGCTGTTTTTT.

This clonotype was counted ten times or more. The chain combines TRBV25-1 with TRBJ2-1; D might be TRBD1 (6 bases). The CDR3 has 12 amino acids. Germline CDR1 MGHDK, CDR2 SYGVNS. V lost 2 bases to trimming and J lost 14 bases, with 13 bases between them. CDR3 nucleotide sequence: TGTGCCAGCAGTGAACCCCCGAGGGGGAAGTTCTTC. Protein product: CASSEPPRGKFF.

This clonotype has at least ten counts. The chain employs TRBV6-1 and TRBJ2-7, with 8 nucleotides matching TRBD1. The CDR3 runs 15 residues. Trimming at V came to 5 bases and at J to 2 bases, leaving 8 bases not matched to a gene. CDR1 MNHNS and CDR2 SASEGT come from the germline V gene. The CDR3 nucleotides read TGTGCCAGCAGTACCCGGGACAGGATGACCTACGAGCAGTACTTC. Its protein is CASSTRDRMTYEQYF.

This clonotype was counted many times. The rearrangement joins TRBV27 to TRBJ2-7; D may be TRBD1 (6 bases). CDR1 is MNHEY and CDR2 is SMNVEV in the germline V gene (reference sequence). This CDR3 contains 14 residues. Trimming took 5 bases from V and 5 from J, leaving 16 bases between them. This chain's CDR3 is CASSTHRASHEQYF. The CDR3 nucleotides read TGTGCCAGCAGTACACACAGGGCAAGCCACGAGCAGTACTTC.

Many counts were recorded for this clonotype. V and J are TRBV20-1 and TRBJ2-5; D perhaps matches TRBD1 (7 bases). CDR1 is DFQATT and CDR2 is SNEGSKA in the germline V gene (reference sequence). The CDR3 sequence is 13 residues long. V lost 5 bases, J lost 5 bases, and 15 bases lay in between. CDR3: CSARDRGRETQYF. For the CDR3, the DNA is TGCAGTGCTCGGGACAGAGGGAGGGAGACCCAGTACTTC.

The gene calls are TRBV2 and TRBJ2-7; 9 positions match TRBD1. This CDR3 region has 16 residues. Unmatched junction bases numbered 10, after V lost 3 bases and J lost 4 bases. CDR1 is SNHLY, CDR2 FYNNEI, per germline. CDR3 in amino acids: CASSDQRGQGSYEQYF. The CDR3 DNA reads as TGTGCCAGCAGTGACCAAAGGGGACAGGGAAGTTACGAGCAGTACTTC.

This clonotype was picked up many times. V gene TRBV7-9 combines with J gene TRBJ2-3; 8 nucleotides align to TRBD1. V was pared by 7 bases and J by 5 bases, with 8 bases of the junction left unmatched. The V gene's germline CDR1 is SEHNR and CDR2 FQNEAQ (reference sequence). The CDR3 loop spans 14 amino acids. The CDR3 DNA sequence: TGTGCCAGCACCCACGGACAGGGAAGAGATACGCAGTATTTT. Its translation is CASTHGQGRDTQYF.